This T cell receptor beta chain was identified in a study of cytomegalovirus exposure and HLA in healthy donors. This CDR3 has 14 residues. Germline V gene lookup returns CDR1 SQVTM and CDR2 ANQGSEA. V lost 1 base and J lost 7; bases outside the gene matches: 7. Study-wide results and limits: According to a later analysis, TCR clusters from the first cohort tended to co-occur in the 90 to 150 validation repertoires. Among TCR beta chains, those listed as cytomegalovirus-associated numbered more than 150. It was reportedly the case that the classifier diagnosed cytomegalovirus status with high specificity and sensitivity. Most TCR sequences showed up rarely, but some public TCRs showed up in many donors.

To note about this clone: What it recognizes is unknown.

Generated by immunoSEQ multiplex PCR, the TCRdb table keeps only in-frame clones and is missing some. In the table there are 250,000 to 350,000 clones, around 89% of which are singletons. Sequencing used PBMCs. The chain is built from TRBV29-1 and TRBJ2-1, with TRBD2 matching over 7 bases. This sequence was found in a woman under 30 in good health and CMV-seronegative. The CDR3 DNA follows: TGCAGCGTTGAAGTCGGGAGGCGAGGGAATGAGCAGTTCTTC. This encodes CSVEVGRRGNEQFF.